The 22 T cell receptor beta chains in this list originate from one sample, sequenced in a study of CD8+CD57+ T cells in acquired aplastic anemia. TCR beta VDJ and CDR3 profiling used genomic DNA as template. TCRdb re-analysed the reads in MiXCR, keeping a single row per CDR3 protein. The table records fewer than 250,000 distinct CDR3 sequences, approximately 45% of them present only once. All patients picked for sequencing had shown, by flow cytometry, an expansion of CD8+CD57+ cells. The sample comprised sorted CD4+, CD8+, or CD8+CD57+ T cells (not recorded which) from PBMCs. The receptors come from a human donor with aplastic anemia.

This clonotype showed up many times. The V gene is TRBV30, the J gene TRBJ1-5, with D hard to call. The germline gives CDR1 GTSNPN, CDR2 SVGIG (reference sequence). The CDR3 totals 12 residues. The CDR3 DNA is TGTGCTCTCACTATAGGTCAACCGGGAGCGCATTTT. It specifies CALTIGQPGAHF.

This chain links TRBV27 with TRBJ2-1, with D unresolved. Germline V gene lookup returns CDR1 MNHEY and CDR2 SMNVEV (reference sequence). The ends were cut back, 2 bases at V and 4 bases at J, with 6 bases in the middle. The CDR3 extends over 13 amino acids. CDR3 in amino acids: CASSLHEYNEQFF. CDR3 DNA sequence: TGTGCCAGCAGTTTACACGAATACAATGAGCAGTTCTTC.

A few counts support this clonotype. The DNA of the CDR3 is TGTGCCACCAGCAGCTTAGCAGATACGCAGTATTTT. Protein product: CATSSLADTQYF. V and J are TRBV15 and TRBJ2-3; D is uncertain. CDR1 and CDR2 from the germline V gene are LNHNV and YYDKDF (reference sequence). V was pared by 3 bases and J by 4 bases, with 5 bases between. This CDR3 comprises 12 residues.

This clonotype was seen at least ten times. The chain employs TRBV7-8 and TRBJ1-5; D is uncertain. Looked up from germline, CDR1 is SGHVS and CDR2 is FQNEAQ. The CDR3 sequence is 18 residues long. Trimming shortened V by 2 bases and J by 1 base, and 18 bases separated the two germline ends. The CDR3 DNA follows: TGTGCCAGCAGCTTACTTCTGGGCCTTCGAGCGAGCAATCAGCCCCAGCATTTT. It is translated as CASSLLLGLRASNQPQHF.

This chain uses TRBV7-9 with TRBJ2-1; 7 positions match TRBD2. CDR1 is SEHNR, CDR2 FQNEAQ, per germline (reference sequence). Germline trimming cut 4 bases from V and 8 bases from J; bases unmatched to any gene: 2. The CDR3 is made up of 12 amino acids. CDR3 in amino acids: CASSSLAYEQFF. CDR3 nucleotides: TGTGCCAGCAGCTCACTAGCGTATGAGCAGTTCTTC.

Worth noting for this clonotype: This may be a read error, as it is one base from a much larger clone. V is TRBV27 and J is TRBJ2-7; perhaps D is TRBD1 or TRBD2 (6 bases each). Looked up from germline, CDR1 is MNHEY and CDR2 is SMNVEV (reference sequence). The CDR3 loop spans 11 amino acids. CDR3 sequence reads: CATGGRHERYF. The CDR3 nucleotides read TGTGCCACCGGGGGCAGACACGAGCGGTACTTC.

This clonotype was picked up many times. The V call is TRBV7-8, the J call TRBJ1-5; D possibly corresponds to TRBD1 (5 bases). V gave up 7 bases and J gave up 0 bases, with 13 bases separating them. Germline assignment: CDR1 SGHVS and CDR2 FQNEAQ. There are 15 residues in the CDR3. CDR3 amino acids: CASTSIGGSNQPQHF. CDR3 nucleotides: TGTGCCAGCACCTCAATTGGGGGTAGCAATCAGCCCCAGCATTTT.

V is TRBV10-1 and J is TRBJ2-7; 8 bases fit TRBD2. The CDR3 totals 15 residues. Germline V CDR1 and CDR2: WNHNN, SYGVQD (reference sequence). The V and J ends lost 2 bases and 2 bases, in that order; junction bases with no gene match: 5. Here the CDR3 DNA reads TGCGCCAGCAGTGAGCAGGGTAGCGGGACCTACGAGCAGTACTTC. The encoded protein is CASSEQGSGTYEQYF.

This clonotype appeared a few times. A much larger clonotype is one base distant, so this may be a read error. The chain combines TRBV25-1 with TRBJ2-1, with 10 bases identical to TRBD1. Germline values: CDR1 MGHDK, CDR2 SYGVNS. The CDR3 has 15 residues. V was clipped by 7 bases and J by 2 bases; unmatched bases: 5. CDR3 sequence reads: CASNLGQGAYNEQFF. The CDR3 nucleotides read TGTGCCAGCAACCTCGGACAGGGGGCCTACAATGAGCAGTTCTTC.

This clonotype was seen repeatedly, ten times or more. The chain carries TRBV6-1 and TRBJ2-7, with D possibly TRBD2 on 5 matching bases. The CDR3 runs to 15 residues. V was cut by 3 bases and J by 5 bases, with 17 bases left in between. Germline V gene lookup returns CDR1 MNHNS and CDR2 SASEGT. CDR3 nucleotides: TGTGCCAGCAGTGAGACTACTTCCTTGGGCCACGAGCAGTACTTC. Residues: CASSETTSLGHEQYF.

This clonotype was seen only a few times. Possible read error: a much larger clone is one base away. V usage is TRBV24-1 and J usage is TRBJ2-5; D gene ambiguous. The germline CDR1 and CDR2 sequences are KGHDR and SFDVKD. This CDR3 has 12 amino acids. The ends were cut back, 5 bases at V and 5 bases at J, with 8 bases in the middle. The CDR3 region has the DNA TGTGCCACCAGTGGCCCCTCGGAGACCCAGTACTTC. This sequence encodes CATSGPSETQYF.

In its sample, this clonotype was seen many times. The CDR3 loop reads CATSGAGYSQPQHF. CDR3 DNA sequence: TGTGCCACCAGTGGGGCAGGGTATAGCCAGCCCCAGCATTTT. This rearrangement joins TRBV24-1 to TRBJ1-5; tentative D call: TRBD1 (5 bases). Trimming shortened V by 5 bases and J by 7 bases, and 14 bases separated the two germline ends. Germline V gene data show CDR1 as KGHDR and CDR2 as SFDVKD. This CDR3 has 14 residues.

Regarding this clonotype: A much more abundant neighbour one base away suggests this may be a read error. The chain joins TRBV5-4 to TRBJ1-4; the D gene is possibly TRBD1 (5 bases). Germline loops: CDR1 SGHNT, CDR2 YYREEE (reference sequence). The CDR3 spans 14 residues. The CDR3 reads CASSQRTTNGKLFF. CDR3 nucleotides: TGCGCCAGCAGCCAGAGGACAACTAATGGAAAACTGTTTTTT.

The chain is built from TRBV24-1 and TRBJ1-5, with 8 bases that match TRBD1. The ends lost 5 bases at V and 5 bases at J; junction bases unmatched: 4. This CDR3 has 14 residues. Germline CDR1 is KGHDR and CDR2 is SFDVKD. The chain's CDR3 is CATSADREDQPQHF. DNA of the CDR3: TGTGCCACCAGTGCGGACAGGGAGGATCAGCCCCAGCATTTT.

V is TRBV7-9 and J is TRBJ2-7; 10 positions match TRBD2. The germline CDR1 and CDR2 sequences are SEHNR and FQNEAQ (reference sequence). The ends lost 3 bases at V and 1 base at J; junction bases unmatched: 6. CDR3 length equals 16 residues. CDR3 loop: CASSFKRGGISYEQYF. CDR3 DNA sequence: TGTGCCAGCAGCTTTAAGCGGGGGGGCATATCCTACGAGCAGTACTTC.

This clonotype appeared many times. The J gene is TRBJ2-1, the V gene TRBV4-2, with 7 bases identical to TRBD2. The V gene end was trimmed by 1 base and the J gene end by 3 bases; junction bases not matched to a gene: 12. The CDR3 consists of 18 residues. Germline values: CDR1 LGHNA, CDR2 YNFKEQ. The CDR3 sequence is CASSQGLSSLADYNEQFF. In DNA, the CDR3 is TGTGCCAGCAGCCAAGGCCTTTCGAGCCTAGCGGACTACAATGAGCAGTTCTTC.

Comment on this clonotype: A read error may explain this, as a much larger clone is one base away. The conserved closing phenylalanine or tryptophan is absent in this CDR3, likely reflecting a read error. The chain combines TRBV12-3 or TRBV12-4 with TRBJ1-1; D is perhaps TRBD1 (5 bases). The CDR3 runs 15 residues. Trimming pared 1 base from V and 4 bases from J, leaving 13 bases between. The CDR3 DNA sequence: TGTGCCAGCAGTTTAGTCCTGGGGGTGGCCACTGAAGCTTTCCTT. This gives the protein CASSLVLGVATEAFL.

The chain couples TRBV7-9 to TRBJ1-2, with D unresolved. Trimming shortened V by 3 bases and J by 1 base, and 3 bases separated the two germline ends. Germline lookup yields CDR1 SEHNR and CDR2 FQNEAQ (reference sequence). This CDR3 has 12 amino acids. Written as DNA, the CDR3 is TGTGCCAGCAGCTTGGTTAACTATGGCTACACCTTC. The encoded protein is CASSLVNYGYTF.

This clonotype was detected ten times or more. The V gene is TRBV7-9, the J gene TRBJ2-1; 7 bases are shared with TRBD2. The CDR3 extends over 15 amino acids. The V gene end was trimmed by 7 bases and the J gene end by 2 bases; junction bases not matched to a gene: 8. CDR1 is SEHNR, CDR2 FQNEAQ, per germline (reference sequence). In DNA, the CDR3 is TGTGCCAGCAATCGGGGGGAGCGAACCTACAATGAGCAGTTCTTC. Its translation: CASNRGERTYNEQFF.

V gene TRBV11-2 combines with J gene TRBJ1-1; D might be TRBD1 (5 bases). This CDR3 is 15 amino acids long. Germline V gene sequence: CDR1 SGHAT, CDR2 FQNNGV. The V gene lost 1 base and the J gene lost 3 bases, with 12 bases spanning the gap. CDR3 amino acids: CASSLGSGTYTEAFF. The CDR3 DNA follows: TGTGCCAGCAGCTTAGGGTCCGGGACCTACACTGAAGCTTTCTTT.

About this clonotype: This may come from a read error, since a much larger clone is one base off. Given the absence of the conserved phenylalanine or tryptophan at the CDR3 end, a read error is likely. The chain employs TRBV11-2 and TRBJ2-5; D gene uncertain. Trimming removed 2 bases at V and 5 bases at J, with 6 bases between. Germline CDR1 is SGHAT and CDR2 is FQNNGV. CDR3 length: 12 amino acids. The CDR3 nucleotides are TGTGCCAGCAGCTTAAACTTTGAGACCCAGTACTAC. Encoded protein: CASSLNFETQYY.

This clonotype was picked up many times. The rearrangement links TRBV5-1 to TRBJ2-7; D perhaps matches TRBD2 (5 bases). This CDR3 contains 15 residues. Germline loops: CDR1 SGHRS, CDR2 YFSETQ. V lost 4 bases, J lost 5 bases, and 19 bases lay in between. The CDR3 loop reads CASSLSRAEAHEQYF. CDR3 nucleotide sequence: TGCGCCAGCAGCCTGAGTCGGGCGGAGGCCCACGAGCAGTACTTC.